This paragraph covers one TCR beta chain sequence. Its specificity is not known. V lost 4 bases and J lost 15, with 19 bases in between. CDR3 length: 13 amino acids. Germline V gene lookup returns CDR1 MNHEY and CDR2 SVGEGT. The data are from a study of T cell responses to AZD1222 COVID-19 vaccine. Study-level findings and limits: Only a handful of individuals given AZD1222 were seropositive at baseline.

Using immunoSEQ multiplex PCR, the repertoire was profiled, and TCRdb retains in-frame clones only, with some absent. The table lists tens of thousands of clones, 75% to 90% of them singletons, with 6.9% in the top ten. The sequence came from an adult who received the AZD1222 COVID-19 vaccine. This material consisted of peripheral blood, taken 28 days after the second AZD1222 dose. The chain uses TRBV6-2 or TRBV6-3 and TRBJ1-5; maybe TRBD1 (6 bases). CDR3 DNA sequence: TGTGCCAGCAGTTCCCCGGGGGCCGGGCCGCGGCATTTT. This translates into CASSSPGAGPRHF.